The rows below give T cell receptor beta chains drawn from one sample of a study of blood T cell repertoires in COVID-19. The assay was immunoSEQ multiplex PCR, and TCRdb's table has in-frame clones only and misses some. The sample lists roughly 260,000 clones, roughly 86% occurring once. Source material: peripheral blood. Every receptor here comes from a woman in her 50s with acute or convalescent COVID-19. The conserved cysteine and the conserved F or W are not part of the CDR3 here. Fields, in order: V gene, J gene, CDR3 protein.

>TRBV20-1|TRBJ1-5
SADRFQPQH
>TRBV7-2|TRBJ2-1
ASTPSGMSPNEQF
>TRBV5-6|TRBJ1-3
ASSLGSGSGNTIY
>TRBV7-2|TRBJ1-2
ASSSGQGYGYT
>TRBV3-1/TRBV3-2|TRBJ2-3
ASSQEIAELTDTQY
>TRBV27|TRBJ2-7
ASSFLYEQY
>TRBV7-3|TRBJ2-7
ASSDSYSYEQY
>TRBV19|TRBJ2-7
ASSYRDRGRHEQY
>TRBV18|TRBJ1-4
ASSPPLAGGEKLF
>TRBV24-1|TRBJ1-5
AIAGAGQPQH
>TRBV27|TRBJ2-7
ASSSPTSGRPYEQY
>TRBV5-1|TRBJ2-1
ASSPPFVGREGEQF
>TRBV2|TRBJ2-7
ASSPTKEQY
>TRBV7-7|TRBJ2-7
ASSAAGTSGHYEQY
>TRBV6-5|TRBJ2-1
ASIIAGSSYNEQF
>TRBV5-1|TRBJ1-2
ASSGRDRGTRLGYGYT
>TRBV14|TRBJ2-5
ASSPPWTSGVWETQY
>TRBV28|TRBJ1-1
ASSLQISEAF
>TRBV10-1|TRBJ1-5
ASSDLRGNQPQH
>TRBV11-3|TRBJ1-5
ASSLAWSGGCNQPQH
>TRBV28|TRBJ2-7
ASSPLSSYEQY
>TRBV27|TRBJ2-5
ASSFKGDRVGETQY
>TRBV28|TRBJ1-1
ASSLRWLSGGAEAF
>TRBV7-9|TRBJ1-3
ASSSLNSGNTIY
>TRBV28|TRBJ1-3
ASSSHPSASARNTIY
>TRBV29-1|TRBJ2-1
SGRQGTYNEQF
>TRBV28|TRBJ2-1
ASKTGGFPASRNNEQF
>TRBV2|TRBJ2-3
ASPDFFTDTQY
>TRBV11-2|TRBJ1-1
ASSLALGEGTEAF
>TRBV6-5|TRBJ1-5
ASRRTGGGQPQH
>TRBV29-1|TRBJ2-7
SVNGLDGRSSYEQY
>TRBV5-1|TRBJ2-1
ASSPLAGSSYNEQF
>TRBV6-5|TRBJ1-1
ASILNLGSEAF
>TRBV25-1|TRBJ2-3
ATTRWAGTSTDTQY
>TRBV7-9|TRBJ2-2
ASSFYRANTGELF
>TRBV10-3|TRBJ1-1
AISLTGEDTEAF
>TRBV5-4|TRBJ1-5
ASSEDRGGQPQH